Included here is one T cell receptor beta chain sequence, with context. The antigen is not known. Relative to the germline gene, one junction end is altered; a read error may explain this. Germline V gene lookup returns CDR1 SNHLY and CDR2 FYNNEI. The CDR3 consists of 20 residues. This sample is drawn from a study of blood T cells in healthy people across ages. General study points: Among long-lived donors, naive CD4+ cells were more numerous and diversity higher than in aged donors.

A J-beta primer mix and a sample-barcoded 5' primer were used in a second PCR of roughly 6 to 11 cycles. TCRdb used MiXCR to reprocess the 5' RACE reads, holding one entry per CDR3 protein. The table lists approximately 1.5 million distinct CDR3 sequences, approximately 32% of them singletons, with 11% in the top ten. The V call is TRBV2, the J call TRBJ2-3, with 12 positions matching TRBD2. The receptor was derived from a woman in her twenties or thirties in good health. The sequenced sample was blood. The CDR3 protein is CASSELSSGGEDPSTDTQYF. DNA for the CDR3: TGTGCCAGCAGTGAACTGTCTAGCGGGGGGGAAGACCCTAGCACAGATACACAGTATTTT.